This T cell receptor (beta chain) is from a study of T cells expressing NK-cell markers (TCRdb year 2020). Regarding the research as a whole: TCR beta-chain repertoires were profiled in sorted CD3+CD56+NKG2C+, CD3+CD56+NKG2C- and CD3+CD56-NKG2C+ T-cell subsets from about 8 donors. Of the eight sequenced donors, seven were found to be HCMV-seropositive and one was found to be HCMV-seronegative. Randomly selected healthy volunteers, three men and five women, were used as the eight sequenced donors. The libraries were sequenced on Illumina HiSeq 2000/2500, MiSeq or NextSeq, producing 2 x 150 bp reads.

The research as a whole found: Whether the expanded NKG2C-expressing T cell clones were specific for HCMV antigens was left unclear. Those dominant clonotypes were again the most abundant among CD3+CD56-NKG2C+ cells in a handful of donors, at 28.3-60.1%. In six donors, the dominant CD3+CD56+NKG2C+ clonotypes ranked among the top 10 CD8+ clonotypes, making up 1.0-7.0% of CD8+ T cells.

Its CDR3 holds 15 amino acids, cysteine through phenylalanine. Only the protein is on record. Based on the germline V gene (reference sequence), the CDR1 and CDR2 sequences are LGHDT and YNNKEL. About this clonotype: The antigen this receptor binds is unknown.

HCMV serostatus was determined by detecting HCMV-specific IgG in serum with a commercial ELISA kit. Ficoll density gradient centrifugation was used to isolate peripheral blood mononuclear cells from blood. The sequencer was an Illumina HiSeq 2000. 5'RACE template switching, by which a universal primer site and unique molecular identifiers were added, was used to make TCR beta cDNA libraries. cDNA synthesis was primed from the TCR beta constant segment, followed by two successive PCR amplification steps. In the authors' own workflow: MIGEC handled demultiplexing of the reads and grouping by UMI, while MiTCR was used to assemble and quantify clonotypes. To exclude erroneous sequences, any TCR cDNA sequence not supported by at least two reads was discarded. The tcR package was used for downstream repertoire analysis, and clonotypes were matched between fractions using CDR3 nucleotide sequence together with V segment. VDJmatch was used to annotate antigen specificity against VDJdb, with one amino acid substitution in CDR3 permitted. TCRdb reprocessed the raw reads; every CDR3 protein sequence is a single record, and DNA is not supplied. The V and J calls here are based on TCRdb, not the publication. The sample table records 300,000 to 450,000 distinct CDR3 sequences. The ten largest clones capture roughly 5.2% of the sample.

This TCR came from a man aged 18 to 70 in good health. Specimen: blood T cells: a sorted CD56 or NKG2C T cell subset, CD4+ or CD8+ T cells, or bulk PBMC T cells (not recorded which). Recombination joined TRBV3-1 with TRBJ1-1; lacking DNA, the TRBD1 call made by TCRdb goes unchecked. CDR3 region: CASSQDRGWVTEAFF.